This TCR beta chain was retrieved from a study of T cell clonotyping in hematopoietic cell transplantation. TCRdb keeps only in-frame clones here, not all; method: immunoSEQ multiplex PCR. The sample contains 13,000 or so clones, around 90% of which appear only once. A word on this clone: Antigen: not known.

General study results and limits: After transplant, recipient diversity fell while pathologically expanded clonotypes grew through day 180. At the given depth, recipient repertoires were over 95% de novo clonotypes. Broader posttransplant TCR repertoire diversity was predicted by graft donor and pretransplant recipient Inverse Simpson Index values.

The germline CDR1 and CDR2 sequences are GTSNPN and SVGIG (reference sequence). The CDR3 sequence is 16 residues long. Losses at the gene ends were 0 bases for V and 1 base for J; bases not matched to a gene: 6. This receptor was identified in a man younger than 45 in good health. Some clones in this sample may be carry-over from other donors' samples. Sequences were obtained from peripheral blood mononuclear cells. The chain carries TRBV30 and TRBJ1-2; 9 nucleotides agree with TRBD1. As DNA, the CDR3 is TGTGCCTGGAGTGTTAAGGACAGGGGATATAACTATGGCTACACCTTC. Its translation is CAWSVKDRGYNYGYTF.